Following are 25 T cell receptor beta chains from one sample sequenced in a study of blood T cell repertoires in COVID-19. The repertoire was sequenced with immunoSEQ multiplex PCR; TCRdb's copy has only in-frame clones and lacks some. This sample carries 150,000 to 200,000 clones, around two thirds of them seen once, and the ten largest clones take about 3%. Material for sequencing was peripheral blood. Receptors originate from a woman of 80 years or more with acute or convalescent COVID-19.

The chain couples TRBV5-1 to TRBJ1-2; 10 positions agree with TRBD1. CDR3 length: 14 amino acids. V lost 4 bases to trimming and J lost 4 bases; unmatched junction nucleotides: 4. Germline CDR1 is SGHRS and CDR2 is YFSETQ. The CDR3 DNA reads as TGCGCCAGCAGCCCAGGACAGGGGGGCTATGGCTACACCTTC. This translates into CASSPGQGGYGYTF. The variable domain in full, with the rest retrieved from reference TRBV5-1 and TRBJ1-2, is KAGVTQTPRYLIKTRGQQVTLSCSPISGHRSVSWYQQTPGQGLQFLFEYFSETQRNKGNFPGRFSGRQFSNSRSEMNVSTLELGDSALYLCASSPGQGGYGYTFGSGTRLTVV.

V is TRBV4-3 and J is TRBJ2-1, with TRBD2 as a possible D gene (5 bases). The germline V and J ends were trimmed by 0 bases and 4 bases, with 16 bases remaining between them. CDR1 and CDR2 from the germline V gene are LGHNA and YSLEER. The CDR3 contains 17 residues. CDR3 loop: CASSQDLSASSYNEQFF. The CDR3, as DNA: TGCGCCAGCAGCCAAGATTTGTCGGCTAGCTCTTACAATGAGCAGTTCTTC.

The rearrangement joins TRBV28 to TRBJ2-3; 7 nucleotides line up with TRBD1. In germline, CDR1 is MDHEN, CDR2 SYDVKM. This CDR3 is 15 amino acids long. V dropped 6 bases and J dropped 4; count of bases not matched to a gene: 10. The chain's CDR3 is CASSIRATGADTQYF. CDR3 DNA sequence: TGTGCCAGCAGCATCCGGGCCACAGGGGCAGATACGCAGTATTTT.

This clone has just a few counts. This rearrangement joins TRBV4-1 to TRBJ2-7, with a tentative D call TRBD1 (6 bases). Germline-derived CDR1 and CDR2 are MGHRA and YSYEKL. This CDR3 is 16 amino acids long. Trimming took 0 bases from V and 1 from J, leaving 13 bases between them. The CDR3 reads CASSQDQRQGSYEQYF. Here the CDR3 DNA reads TGCGCCAGCAGCCAAGATCAACGTCAGGGGTCCTACGAGCAGTACTTC.

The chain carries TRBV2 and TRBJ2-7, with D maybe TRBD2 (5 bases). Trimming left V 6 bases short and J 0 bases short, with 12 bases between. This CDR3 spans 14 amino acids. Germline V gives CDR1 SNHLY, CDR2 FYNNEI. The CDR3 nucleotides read TGTGCCAGCAGGGAGGCGTCGGGCTCCTACGAGCAGTACTTC. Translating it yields CASREASGSYEQYF. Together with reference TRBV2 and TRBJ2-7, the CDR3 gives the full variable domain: EPEVTQTPSHQVTQMGQEVILRCVPISNHLYFYWYRQILGQKVEFLVSFYNNEISEKSEIFDDQFSVERPDGSNFTLKIRSTKLEDSAMYFCASREASGSYEQYFGPGTRLTVT.

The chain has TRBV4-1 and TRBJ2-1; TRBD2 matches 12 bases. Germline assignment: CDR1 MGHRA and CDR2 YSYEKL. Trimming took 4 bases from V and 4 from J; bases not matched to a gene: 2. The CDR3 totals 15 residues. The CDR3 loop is CASSPLAGGYNEQFF. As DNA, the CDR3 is TGCGCCAGCAGCCCCCTAGCGGGAGGGTACAATGAGCAGTTCTTC.

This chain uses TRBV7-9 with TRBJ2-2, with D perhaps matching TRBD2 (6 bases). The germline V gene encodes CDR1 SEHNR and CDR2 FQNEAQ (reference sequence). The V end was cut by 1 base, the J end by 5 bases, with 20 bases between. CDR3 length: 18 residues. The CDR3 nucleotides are TGTGCCAGCAGCTTAGGGGGCCTCGGGGGTATGAGGACCGGGGAGCTGTTTTTT. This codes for CASSLGGLGGMRTGELFF. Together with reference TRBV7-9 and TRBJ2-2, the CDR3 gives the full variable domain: DTGVSQNPRHKITKRGQNVTFRCDPISEHNRLYWYRQTLGQGPEFLTYFQNEAQLEKSRLLSDRFSAERPKGSFSTLEIQRTEQGDSAMYLCASSLGGLGGMRTGELFFGEGSRLTVL.

CDR3 protein: CASSSGQDPDTQYF. Here the CDR3 DNA reads TGTGCCAGCAGTTCCGGACAGGACCCAGATACGCAGTATTTT. V gene TRBV28 combines with J gene TRBJ2-3; TRBD1 matches 7 bases. The CDR3 runs to 14 residues. Germline V CDR1 and CDR2: MDHEN, SYDVKM. V dropped 4 bases and J dropped 4; count of bases not matched to a gene: 5.

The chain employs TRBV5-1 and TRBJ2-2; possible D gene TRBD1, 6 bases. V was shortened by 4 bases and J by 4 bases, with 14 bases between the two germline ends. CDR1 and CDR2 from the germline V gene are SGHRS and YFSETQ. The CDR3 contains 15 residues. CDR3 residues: CASSRDMGSTGELFF. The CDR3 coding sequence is TGCGCCAGCAGCCGGGACATGGGGAGCACCGGGGAGCTGTTTTTT.

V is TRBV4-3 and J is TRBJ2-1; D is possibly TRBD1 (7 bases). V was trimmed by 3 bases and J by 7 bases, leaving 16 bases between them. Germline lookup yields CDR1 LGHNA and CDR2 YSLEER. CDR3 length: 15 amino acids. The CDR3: CASSQTGIRGNEQFF. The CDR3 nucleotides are TGCGCCAGCAGCCAGACAGGGATACGGGGGAATGAGCAGTTCTTC.

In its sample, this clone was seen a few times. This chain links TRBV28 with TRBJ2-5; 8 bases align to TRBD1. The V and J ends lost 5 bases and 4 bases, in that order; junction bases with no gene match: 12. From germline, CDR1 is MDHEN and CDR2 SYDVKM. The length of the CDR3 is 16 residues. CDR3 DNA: TGTGCCAGCAGTCGCACCGGACAGGGTGGTCGAGAGACCCAGTACTTC. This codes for CASSRTGQGGRETQYF.

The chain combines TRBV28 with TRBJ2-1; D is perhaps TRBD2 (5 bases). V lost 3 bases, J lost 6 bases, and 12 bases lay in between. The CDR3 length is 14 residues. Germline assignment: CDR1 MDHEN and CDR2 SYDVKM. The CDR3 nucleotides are TGTGCCAGCAGTTTTTCGGGAAACCCCAATGAGCAGTTCTTC. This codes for CASSFSGNPNEQFF.

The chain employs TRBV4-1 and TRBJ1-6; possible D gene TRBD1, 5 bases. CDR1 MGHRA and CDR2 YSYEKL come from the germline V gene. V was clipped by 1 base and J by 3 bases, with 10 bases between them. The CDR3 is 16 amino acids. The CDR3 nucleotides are TGCGCCAGCAGCCAAGCTAGGGGAAACTATAATTCACCCCTCCACTTT. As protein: CASSQARGNYNSPLHF.

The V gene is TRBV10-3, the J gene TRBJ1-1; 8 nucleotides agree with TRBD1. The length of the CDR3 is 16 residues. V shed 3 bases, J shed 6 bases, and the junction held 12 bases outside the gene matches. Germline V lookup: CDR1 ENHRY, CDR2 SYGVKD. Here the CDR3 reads CAISDPYGQGVAEAFF. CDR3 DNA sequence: TGTGCCATCAGTGACCCTTACGGACAGGGAGTCGCTGAAGCTTTCTTT.

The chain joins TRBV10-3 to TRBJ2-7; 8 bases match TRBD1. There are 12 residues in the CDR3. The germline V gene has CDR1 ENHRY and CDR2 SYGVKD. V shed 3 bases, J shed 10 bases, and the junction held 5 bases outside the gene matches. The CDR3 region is CAISEQGDVQYF. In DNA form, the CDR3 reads TGTGCCATCAGTGAACAGGGGGACGTCCAGTACTTC.

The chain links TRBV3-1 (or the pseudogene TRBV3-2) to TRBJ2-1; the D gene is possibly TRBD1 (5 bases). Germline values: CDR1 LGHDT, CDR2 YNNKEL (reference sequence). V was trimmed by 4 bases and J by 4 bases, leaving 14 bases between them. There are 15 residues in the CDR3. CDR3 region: CASSLQGPSYNEQFF. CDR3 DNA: TGTGCCAGCAGCCTCCAGGGTCCCTCTTACAATGAGCAGTTCTTC.

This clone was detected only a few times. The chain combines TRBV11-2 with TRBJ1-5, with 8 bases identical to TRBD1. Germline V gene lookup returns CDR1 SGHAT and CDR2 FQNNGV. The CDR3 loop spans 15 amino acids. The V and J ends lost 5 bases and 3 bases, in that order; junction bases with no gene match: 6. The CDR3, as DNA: TGTGCCAGCAGCCTCGGGACAGGCGTCAATCAGCCCCAGCATTTT. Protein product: CASSLGTGVNQPQHF.

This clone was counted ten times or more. The CDR3 loop reads CASSGIRDTEAFF. The CDR3 DNA follows: TGTGCCAGTTCGGGGATAAGGGACACTGAAGCTTTCTTT. The chain couples TRBV7-8 to TRBJ1-1; D remains unclear. This CDR3 has 13 residues. Germline CDR1 SGHVS, CDR2 FQNEAQ. V lost 9 bases to trimming and J lost 3 bases, with 14 bases between them.

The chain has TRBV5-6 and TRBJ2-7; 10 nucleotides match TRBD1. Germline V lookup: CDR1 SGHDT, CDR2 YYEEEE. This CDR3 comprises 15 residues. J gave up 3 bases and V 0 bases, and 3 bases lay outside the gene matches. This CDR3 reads CASSLAGQGLYEQYF. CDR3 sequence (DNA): TGTGCCAGCAGCTTGGCGGGACAGGGGCTCTACGAGCAGTACTTC.

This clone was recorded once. CDR3 residues: CASSFGDSNQPQHF. For the CDR3, the DNA is TGTGCCAGCAGCTTCGGGGATAGCAATCAGCCCCAGCATTTT. The V and J genes are TRBV7-2 and TRBJ1-5; D is unresolved. Germline V lookup: CDR1 SGHTA, CDR2 FQGNSA. The CDR3 contains 14 residues. V gave up 3 bases and J gave up 0 bases, with 6 bases separating them.

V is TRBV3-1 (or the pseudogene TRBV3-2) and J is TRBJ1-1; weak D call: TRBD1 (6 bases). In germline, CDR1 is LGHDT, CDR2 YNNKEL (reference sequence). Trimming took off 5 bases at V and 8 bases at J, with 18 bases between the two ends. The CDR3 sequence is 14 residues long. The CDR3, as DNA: TGTGCCAGCAGCGACCGGGGGGCAGCGCGGGAAGCTTTCTTT. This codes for CASSDRGAAREAFF.

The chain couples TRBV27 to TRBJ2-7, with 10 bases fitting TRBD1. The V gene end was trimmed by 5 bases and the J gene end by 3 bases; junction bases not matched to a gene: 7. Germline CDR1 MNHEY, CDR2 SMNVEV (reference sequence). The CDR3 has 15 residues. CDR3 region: CASSAPGQGYYEQYF. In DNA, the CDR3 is TGTGCCAGCAGTGCTCCGGGACAGGGGTACTACGAGCAGTACTTC.

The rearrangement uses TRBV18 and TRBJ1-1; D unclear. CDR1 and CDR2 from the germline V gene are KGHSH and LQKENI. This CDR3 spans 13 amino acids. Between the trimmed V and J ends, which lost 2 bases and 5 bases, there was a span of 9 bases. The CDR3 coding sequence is TGTGCCAGCTCACCAATGGAGGATACTGAAGCTTTCTTT. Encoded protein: CASSPMEDTEAFF.

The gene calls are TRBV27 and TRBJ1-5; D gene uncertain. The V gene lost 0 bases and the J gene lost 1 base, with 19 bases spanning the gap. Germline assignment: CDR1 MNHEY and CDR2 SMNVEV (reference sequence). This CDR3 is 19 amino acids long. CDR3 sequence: CASSLSPPRPAWSNQPQHF. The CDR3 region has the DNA TGTGCCAGCAGTTTATCACCGCCGCGTCCTGCGTGGAGCAATCAGCCCCAGCATTTT.

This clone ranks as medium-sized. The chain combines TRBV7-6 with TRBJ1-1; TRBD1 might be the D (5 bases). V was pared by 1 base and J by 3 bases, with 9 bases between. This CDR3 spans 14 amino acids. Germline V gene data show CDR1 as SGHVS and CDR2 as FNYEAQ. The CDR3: CASSLGGRDTEAFF. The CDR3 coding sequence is TGTGCCAGCAGCTTAGGGGGCAGGGACACTGAAGCTTTCTTT. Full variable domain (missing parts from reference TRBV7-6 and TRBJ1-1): GAGVSQSPRYKVTKRGQDVALRCDPISGHVSLYWYRQALGQGPEFLTYFNYEAQQDKSGLPNDRFSAERPEGSISTLTIQRTEQRDSAMYRCASSLGGRDTEAFFGQGTRLTVV.